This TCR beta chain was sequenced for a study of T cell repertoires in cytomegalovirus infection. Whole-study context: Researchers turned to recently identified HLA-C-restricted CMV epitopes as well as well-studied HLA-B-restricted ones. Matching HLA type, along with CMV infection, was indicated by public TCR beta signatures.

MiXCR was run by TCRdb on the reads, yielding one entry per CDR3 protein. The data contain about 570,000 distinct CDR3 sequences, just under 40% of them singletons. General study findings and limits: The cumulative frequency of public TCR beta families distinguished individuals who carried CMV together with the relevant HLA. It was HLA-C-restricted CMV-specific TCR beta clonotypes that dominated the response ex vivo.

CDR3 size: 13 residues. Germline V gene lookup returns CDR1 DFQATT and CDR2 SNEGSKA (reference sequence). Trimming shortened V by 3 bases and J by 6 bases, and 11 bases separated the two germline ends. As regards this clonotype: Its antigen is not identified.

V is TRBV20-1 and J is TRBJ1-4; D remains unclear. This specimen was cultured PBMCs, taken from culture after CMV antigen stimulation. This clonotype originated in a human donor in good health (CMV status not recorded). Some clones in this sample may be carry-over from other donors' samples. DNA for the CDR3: TGCAGTGCTAGGAGGATCGGGGATGAAAAACTGTTTTTT. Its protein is CSARRIGDEKLFF.